This T cell receptor beta chain was recovered during a study of T cells in Graves' hyperthyroidism and ophthalmopathy. About the research overall: At initial diagnosis, before any treatment had begun, peripheral blood was obtained.

Duration under 3 months, a NOSPECS grade of at least 4, and a Clinical Activity Score of at least 3 characterized the ophthalmopathy patients. Extraction of PBMCs used roughly 9.6 ml of fresh peripheral blood. Trimming removed 0 bases from V and 6 bases from J; junction bases left unmatched: 9. Germline V gene sequence: CDR1 SGHAT, CDR2 FQNNGV. The CDR3 totals 16 residues. As for this clonotype: Its cognate antigen is unknown.

From RNA transcripts, TCR beta CDR3 regions were amplified. During a first-round RT-PCR of the TCR CDR3, the HTBI primer set was used. One entry per CDR3 protein, called by TCRdb with MiXCR from the multiplex PCR reads. Here the sample spans about 640,000 distinct CDR3 sequences, about 14% being singletons. General study results and limits: The blood repertoire included most of the expanded thyroid clonotypes above 0.001.

V and J are TRBV11-2 and TRBJ2-5; 8 positions match TRBD1. The source is a woman aged 45-59 years with Graves' ophthalmopathy. Sequencing input: blood. The CDR3 protein is CASSLEESDRAKTQYF. The CDR3 region has the DNA TGTGCCAGCAGCTTAGAAGAATCGGACAGGGCGAAGACCCAGTACTTC.